The next 19 T cell receptor beta chains were all read from a single sample in a study of blood T cell repertoires in COVID-19 (dated by TCRdb to 2018 to 2021). Library prep was done by the immunoSEQ multiplex PCR assay. Sourced from immuneACCESS, this table was stored by TCRdb with only in-frame sequences that have V and J called. A share of the clones is absent; for the studies checked, an unresolved V gene accounts for under half, and the remainder has no known explanation. Here the sample has roughly 160,000 clones; 80% to 85% occur a single time. The ten largest make up roughly 14% of the sample. Sequencing was carried out using peripheral blood. All receptors come from a man aged 18 to 30 with active or convalescent COVID-19.

This clone was seen once. This sequence joins TRBV27 and TRBJ1-2; 9 bases fit TRBD1. This CDR3 has 19 residues. Germline V lookup: CDR1 MNHEY, CDR2 SMNVEV (reference sequence). J gave up 5 bases and V 2 bases, and 18 bases lay outside the gene matches. CDR3 nucleotides: TGTGCCAGCAGTTTAAGGGGGCCAGGGCCGGGACAGGGTGGATATGGCTACACCTTC. This sequence encodes CASSLRGPGPGQGGYGYTF.

The gene calls are TRBV5-8 and TRBJ1-2; D is unresolved. The CDR3 has 12 residues. Trimming took off 1 base at V and 8 bases at J, with 9 bases between the two ends. Per the germline V gene, CDR1 is SGHTS and CDR2 is YDEGEE. The DNA of the CDR3 is TGTGCCAGCAGCTTGCACAAGAGGGGCTACACCTTC. Translated: CASSLHKRGYTF.

The gene calls are TRBV28 and TRBJ2-1; no clear D. The CDR3 is 12 residues long. Looked up from germline, CDR1 is MDHEN and CDR2 is SYDVKM. V was shortened by 7 bases and J by 1 base, with 5 bases between the two germline ends. CDR3 nucleotide sequence: TGTGCCAGCACGGTTTCCTACAATGAGCAGTTCTTC. Translating gives CASTVSYNEQFF.

V gene TRBV27 combines with J gene TRBJ1-6; D gene uncertain. The CDR3 has 15 amino acids. Germline lookup yields CDR1 MNHEY and CDR2 SMNVEV (reference sequence). Between the trimmed V and J ends, which lost 5 bases and 10 bases, there was a span of 18 bases. The chain's CDR3 is CASSPLSEGYSPLHF. As DNA, the CDR3 is TGTGCCAGCAGTCCTCTCTCAGAGGGATACTCACCCCTCCACTTT.

This rearrangement joins TRBV27 to TRBJ1-6; 10 bases line up with TRBD1. The CDR3 runs 15 residues. Germline V gives CDR1 MNHEY, CDR2 SMNVEV (reference sequence). V gave up 6 bases and J gave up 9 bases; unmatched junction bases: 8. CDR3 region: CASSRDRGLSSPLHF. In DNA form, the CDR3 reads TGTGCCAGCAGCCGGGACAGGGGCCTCAGTTCACCCCTCCACTTT.

V gene TRBV6-5 combines with J gene TRBJ1-2; D gene ambiguous. The CDR3 covers 14 residues. Looked up from germline, CDR1 is MNHEY and CDR2 is SVGAGI. V lost 6 bases to trimming and J lost 8 bases, with 19 bases between them. The CDR3 DNA reads TGTGCCAGCAGCCGACTGAACACCAAGCTCGGCTACACCTTC. Translated, it gives CASSRLNTKLGYTF.

The rearrangement uses TRBV25-1 and TRBJ1-4, with D hard to call. In germline, CDR1 is MGHDK, CDR2 SYGVNS. The CDR3 is made up of 15 amino acids. Trimming removed 1 base from V and 4 bases from J, with 10 bases in between. The CDR3 spells CASSESRQINEKLFF. The CDR3 bases are TGTGCCAGCAGTGAATCGCGGCAGATTAATGAAAAACTGTTTTTT.

The rearrangement links TRBV18 to TRBJ2-5, with D unresolved. This CDR3 spans 13 amino acids. Looked up from germline, CDR1 is KGHSH and CDR2 is LQKENI. V gave up 3 bases and J gave up 3 bases, with 8 bases separating them. This CDR3 reads CASSPRLEETQYF. Written as DNA, the CDR3 is TGTGCCAGCTCACCCAGGTTAGAAGAGACCCAGTACTTC.

V usage is TRBV27 and J usage is TRBJ2-3, with D perhaps matching TRBD2 (6 bases). The V end lost 6 bases, the J end lost 0 bases, and 10 bases lay between the germline ends. Germline loops: CDR1 MNHEY, CDR2 SMNVEV (reference sequence). The CDR3 is 14 residues long. Here the CDR3 DNA reads TGTGCCAGCAGAAGGAGCGGGAGCACAGATACGCAGTATTTT. This sequence encodes CASRRSGSTDTQYF.

The CDR3 nucleotides are TGTGCCAGCTCACCACCGAATTGGGGGCTAAAGACCCAGTACTTC. It is translated as CASSPPNWGLKTQYF. The gene calls are TRBV18 and TRBJ2-5, with D maybe TRBD1 (6 bases). From germline, CDR1 is KGHSH and CDR2 LQKENI. This CDR3 region has 15 residues. Trimming stripped 0 bases from V and 6 bases from J, with 14 bases between. Based on the CDR3 plus reference TRBV18 and TRBJ2-5, the full variable domain is NAGVMQNPRHLVRRRGQEARLRCSPMKGHSHVYWYRQLPEEGLKFMVYLQKENIIDESGMPKERFSAEFPKEGPSILRIQQVVRGDSAAYFCASSPPNWGLKTQYFGPGTRLLVL.

J is TRBJ2-5 and V is TRBV7-6; tentatively, D is TRBD1 (6 bases). V lost 5 bases, J lost 1 base, and 17 bases lay in between. Germline CDR1 SGHVS, CDR2 FNYEAQ. The CDR3 spans 16 residues. CDR3 sequence: CASSQPPDSRQETQYF. The CDR3 nucleotides are TGTGCCAGCAGCCAACCTCCGGACAGCCGCCAAGAGACCCAGTACTTC.

This clone appeared once. The chain carries TRBV10-3 and TRBJ2-5, with 8 positions matching TRBD2. The CDR3 totals 16 residues. J lost 4 bases, V lost 2 bases, and 9 bases had no gene match. CDR1 is ENHRY, CDR2 SYGVKD, per germline. The CDR3 DNA reads TGTGCCATCAGTGAGCCCGGGGGGGCTAACGGAGAGACCCAGTACTTC. It yields the protein CAISEPGGANGETQYF.

The gene calls are TRBV7-6 and TRBJ2-3, with a weak D call TRBD2 (5 bases). CDR1 is SGHVS and CDR2 is FNYEAQ in the germline V gene. The V and J ends lost 0 bases and 2 bases respectively, with 15 bases between them. This CDR3 contains 17 residues. In nucleotides, the CDR3 is TGTGCCAGCAGCTTAGCGGTAGGGAGACCTTTCACAGATACGCAGTATTTT. Translation gives CASSLAVGRPFTDTQYF.

J is TRBJ2-7 and V is TRBV5-6; 8 bases map to TRBD2. The CDR3 spans 17 residues. Germline V gives CDR1 SGHDT, CDR2 YYEEEE. The trim removed 2 bases at V and 2 bases at J, leaving 12 bases unmatched. CDR3 residues: CASSFKTSGRTTYEQYF. In nucleotides, the CDR3 is TGTGCCAGCAGCTTCAAAACTAGCGGAAGGACTACCTACGAGCAGTACTTC.

This clone was counted a single time. The V gene is TRBV28, the J gene TRBJ2-5; D perhaps matches TRBD1 (6 bases). With 2 bases removed from V and 2 bases from J, the gap between germline ends came to 9 bases. The CDR3 has 14 residues. Germline lookup yields CDR1 MDHEN and CDR2 SYDVKM. The chain's CDR3 is CASSLGTRQETQYF. CDR3 nucleotides: TGTGCCAGCAGTTTAGGGACACGGCAAGAGACCCAGTACTTC.

This chain connects TRBV3-1 (or the pseudogene TRBV3-2) to TRBJ1-2, with D possibly TRBD1 on 5 matching bases. The germline V and J ends were trimmed by 3 bases and 4 bases, with 15 bases remaining between them. Germline V lookup: CDR1 LGHDT, CDR2 YNNKEL (reference sequence). The CDR3 runs to 15 residues. CDR3 sequence (DNA): TGTGCCAGCAGCCACCTCCGGGACTCCCCCTATGGCTACACCTTC. This translates into CASSHLRDSPYGYTF.

The CDR3 region has the DNA TGTGCCAGCAGCTTAGCGGGGGTAAATGAGCAGTTCTTC. Translated: CASSLAGVNEQFF. The chain recombines TRBV11-3 with TRBJ2-1; a possible D gene is TRBD2 (6 bases). There are 13 residues in the CDR3. Germline V lookup: CDR1 SGHNT, CDR2 YENEEA. Trimming removed 1 base at V and 7 bases at J, with 8 bases between.

This clone occurred a few times. The chain carries TRBV11-3 and TRBJ2-2; the match to TRBD1 covers 7 bases. With 1 base clipped from V and 1 base from J, the junction kept 3 bases outside the gene matches. The germline gives CDR1 SGHNT, CDR2 YENEEA. The CDR3 is made up of 16 amino acids. CDR3 residues: CASSLGRTGNTGELFF. The CDR3 DNA reads as TGTGCCAGCAGCTTAGGACGGACAGGGAACACCGGGGAGCTGTTTTTT.

The chain has TRBV4-2 and TRBJ2-7; tentatively, D is TRBD1 (6 bases). The length of the CDR3 is 15 residues. Trimming took 2 bases from V and 6 from J, leaving 17 bases between them. The germline CDR1 and CDR2 sequences are LGHNA and YNFKEQ. This CDR3 reads CASSQKITGPFEQYF. In DNA, the CDR3 is TGTGCCAGCAGCCAAAAAATAACAGGGCCCTTCGAGCAGTACTTC.